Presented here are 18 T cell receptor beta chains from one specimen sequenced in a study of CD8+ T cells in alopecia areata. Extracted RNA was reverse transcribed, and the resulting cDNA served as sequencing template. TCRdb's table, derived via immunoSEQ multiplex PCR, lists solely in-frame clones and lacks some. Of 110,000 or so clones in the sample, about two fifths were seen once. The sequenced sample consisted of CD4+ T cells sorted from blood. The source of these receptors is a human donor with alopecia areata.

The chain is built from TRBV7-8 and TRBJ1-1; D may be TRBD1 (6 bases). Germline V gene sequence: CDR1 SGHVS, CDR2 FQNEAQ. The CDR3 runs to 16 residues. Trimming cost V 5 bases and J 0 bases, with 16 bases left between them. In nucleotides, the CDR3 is TGTGCCAGCAGCCTGCAGACAGGAGGGATGAACACTGAAGCTTTCTTT. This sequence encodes CASSLQTGGMNTEAFF.

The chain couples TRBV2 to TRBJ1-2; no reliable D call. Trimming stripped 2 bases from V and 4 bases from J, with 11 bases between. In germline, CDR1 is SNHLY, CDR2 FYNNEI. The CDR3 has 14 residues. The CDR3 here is CASSERPRSYGYTF. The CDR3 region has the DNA TGTGCCAGCAGTGAAAGGCCCAGGAGCTATGGCTACACCTTC.

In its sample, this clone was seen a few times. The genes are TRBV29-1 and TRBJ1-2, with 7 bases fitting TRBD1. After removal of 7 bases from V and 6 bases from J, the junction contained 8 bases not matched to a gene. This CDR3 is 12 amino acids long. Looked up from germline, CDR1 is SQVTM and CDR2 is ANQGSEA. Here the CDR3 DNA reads TGCAGCGCTGACAGGGCCTCGGATGGCTACACCTTC. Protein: CSADRASDGYTF. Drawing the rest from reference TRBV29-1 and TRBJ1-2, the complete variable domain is SAVISQKPSRDICQRGTSLTIQCQVDSQVTMMFWYRQQPGQSLTLIATANQGSEATYESGFVIDKFPISRPNLTFSTLTVSNMSPEDSSIYLCSADRASDGYTFGSGTRLTVV.

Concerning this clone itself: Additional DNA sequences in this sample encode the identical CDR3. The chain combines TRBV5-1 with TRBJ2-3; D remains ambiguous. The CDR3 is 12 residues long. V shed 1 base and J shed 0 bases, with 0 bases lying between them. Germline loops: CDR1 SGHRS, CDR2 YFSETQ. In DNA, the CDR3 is TGCGCCAGCAGCTTGAGCACAGATACGCAGTATTTT. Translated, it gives CASSLSTDTQYF.

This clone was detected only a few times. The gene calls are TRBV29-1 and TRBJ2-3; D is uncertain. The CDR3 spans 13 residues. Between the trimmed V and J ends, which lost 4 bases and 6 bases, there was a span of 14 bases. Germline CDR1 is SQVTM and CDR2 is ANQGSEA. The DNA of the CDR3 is TGCAGCGTTGGGCCCCGAAAGTGGGATACGCAGTATTTT. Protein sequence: CSVGPRKWDTQYF.

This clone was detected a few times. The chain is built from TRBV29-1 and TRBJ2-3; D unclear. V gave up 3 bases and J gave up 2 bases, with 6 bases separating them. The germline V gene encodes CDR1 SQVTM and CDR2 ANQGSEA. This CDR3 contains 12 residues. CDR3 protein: CSVDRVTDTQYF. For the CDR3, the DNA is TGCAGCGTTGATAGGGTCACAGATACGCAGTATTTT.

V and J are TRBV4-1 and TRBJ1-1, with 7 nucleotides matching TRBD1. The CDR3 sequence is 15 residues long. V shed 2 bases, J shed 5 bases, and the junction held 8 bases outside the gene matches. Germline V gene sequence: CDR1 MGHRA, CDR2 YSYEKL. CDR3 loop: CASSQLTGMMTEAFF. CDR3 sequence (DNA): TGCGCCAGCAGCCAACTGACAGGGATGATGACTGAAGCTTTCTTT.

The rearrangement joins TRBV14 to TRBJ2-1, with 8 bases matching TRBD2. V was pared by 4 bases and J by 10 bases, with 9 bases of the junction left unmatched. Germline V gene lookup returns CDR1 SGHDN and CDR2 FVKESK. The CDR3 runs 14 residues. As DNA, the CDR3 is TGTGCCAGCAGCCTAAAAGGACTAGCCGGGGAGCAGTTCTTC. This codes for CASSLKGLAGEQFF.

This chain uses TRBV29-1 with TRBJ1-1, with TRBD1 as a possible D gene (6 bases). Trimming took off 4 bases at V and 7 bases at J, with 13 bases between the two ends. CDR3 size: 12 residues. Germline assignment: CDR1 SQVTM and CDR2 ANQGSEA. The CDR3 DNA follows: TGCAGCGTTGCGGGACACAATATTGAAGCTTTCTTT. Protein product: CSVAGHNIEAFF.

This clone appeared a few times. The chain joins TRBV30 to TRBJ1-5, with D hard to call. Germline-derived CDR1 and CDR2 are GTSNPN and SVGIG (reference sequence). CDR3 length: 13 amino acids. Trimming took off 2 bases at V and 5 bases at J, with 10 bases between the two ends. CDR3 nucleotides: TGTGCCTGGAGTAATAACAGAGATCAGCCCCAGCATTTT. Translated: CAWSNNRDQPQHF.

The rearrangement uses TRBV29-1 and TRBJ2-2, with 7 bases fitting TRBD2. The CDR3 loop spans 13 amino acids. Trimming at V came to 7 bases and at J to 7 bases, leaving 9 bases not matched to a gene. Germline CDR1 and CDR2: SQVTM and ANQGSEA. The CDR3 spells CSARGDRRGELFF. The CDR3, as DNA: TGCAGCGCCCGGGGGGACCGTCGCGGGGAGCTGTTTTTT.

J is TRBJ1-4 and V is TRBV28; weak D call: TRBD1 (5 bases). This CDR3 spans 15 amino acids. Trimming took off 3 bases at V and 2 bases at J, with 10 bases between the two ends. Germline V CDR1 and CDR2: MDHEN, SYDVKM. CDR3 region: CASSLGGATNEKLFF. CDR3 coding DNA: TGTGCCAGCAGTTTGGGGGGTGCGACTAATGAAAAACTGTTTTTT.

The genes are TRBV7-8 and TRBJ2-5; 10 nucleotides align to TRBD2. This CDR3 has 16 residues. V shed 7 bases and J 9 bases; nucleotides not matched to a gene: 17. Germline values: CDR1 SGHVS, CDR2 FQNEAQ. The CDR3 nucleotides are TGTGCCAGCAACCCATCGAGGCTAGCGGGAGAAAAACCCCAGTACTTC. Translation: CASNPSRLAGEKPQYF.

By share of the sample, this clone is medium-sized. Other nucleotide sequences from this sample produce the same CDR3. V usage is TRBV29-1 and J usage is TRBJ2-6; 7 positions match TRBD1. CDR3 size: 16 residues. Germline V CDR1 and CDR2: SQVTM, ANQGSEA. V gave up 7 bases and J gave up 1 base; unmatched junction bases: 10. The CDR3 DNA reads TGCAGCGCCCAAACTGAGACAGGGTCTGGGGCCAACGTCCTGACTTTC. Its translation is CSAQTETGSGANVLTF.

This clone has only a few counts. Here the CDR3 reads CASSVAVGSSGNTIYF. In DNA, the CDR3 is TGTGCCAGCAGCGTAGCGGTAGGGTCAAGTGGAAACACCATATATTTT. V gene TRBV9 combines with J gene TRBJ1-3; D remains unclear. The germline gives CDR1 SGDLS, CDR2 YYNGEE. This CDR3 has 16 amino acids. V was shortened by 0 bases and J by 3 bases, with 13 bases between the two germline ends.

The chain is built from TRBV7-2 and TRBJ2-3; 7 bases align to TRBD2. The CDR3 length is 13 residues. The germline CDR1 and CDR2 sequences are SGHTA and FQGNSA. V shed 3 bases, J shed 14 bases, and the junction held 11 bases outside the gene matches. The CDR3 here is CASSLDLAVILYF. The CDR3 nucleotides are TGTGCCAGCAGCTTGGATCTAGCGGTAATTTTGTATTTT.

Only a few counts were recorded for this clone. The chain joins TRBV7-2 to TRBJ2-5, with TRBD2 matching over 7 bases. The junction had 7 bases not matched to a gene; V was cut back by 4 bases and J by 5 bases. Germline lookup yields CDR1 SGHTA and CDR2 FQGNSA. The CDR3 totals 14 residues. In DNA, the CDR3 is TGTGCCAGCAGCTCCACCTCGCGGGGGGAGACCCAGTACTTC. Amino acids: CASSSTSRGETQYF. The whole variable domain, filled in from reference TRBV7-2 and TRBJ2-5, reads GAGVSQSPSNKVTEKGKDVELRCDPISGHTALYWYRQSLGQGLEFLIYFQGNSAPDKSGLPSDRFSAERTGGSVSTLTIQRTQQEDSAVYLCASSSTSRGETQYFGPGTRLLVL.

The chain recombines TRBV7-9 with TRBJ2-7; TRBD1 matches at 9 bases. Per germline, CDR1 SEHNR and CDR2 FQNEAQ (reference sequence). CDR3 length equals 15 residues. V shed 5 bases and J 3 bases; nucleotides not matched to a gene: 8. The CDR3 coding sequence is TGTGCCAGCAGCCCCGGGACAGGGAGAAGCTACGAGCAGTACTTC. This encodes CASSPGTGRSYEQYF. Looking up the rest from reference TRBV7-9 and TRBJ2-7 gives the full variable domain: DTGVSQNPRHKITKRGQNVTFRCDPISEHNRLYWYRQTLGQGPEFLTYFQNEAQLEKSRLLSDRFSAERPKGSFSTLEIQRTEQGDSAMYLCASSPGTGRSYEQYFGPGTRLTVT.